Each of the 25 T cell receptor beta chains below was sequenced from the same sample in a study of OX40 agonist ivuxolimab in advanced cancers. Method: immunoSEQ multiplex PCR; TCRdb's copy keeps in-frame clones and lacks some. The table records over 150,000 clones, 94% of them present only once. The sample was CD4+ or CD8+ T cells sorted from blood, taken in a trial of the OX40 agonist ivuxolimab. These receptors were obtained from an adult with an advanced solid tumor such as melanoma, head and neck, liver or kidney cancer.

V usage is TRBV29-1 and J usage is TRBJ1-2, with no clear D. Trimming removed 6 bases at V and 8 bases at J, with 13 bases between. This CDR3 is 11 amino acids long. Germline lookup yields CDR1 SQVTM and CDR2 ANQGSEA. The CDR3 nucleotides are TGCAGCGTCCCCCAAGTTGGGGGCTACACCTTC. This gives the protein CSVPQVGGYTF.

The genes are TRBV11-2 and TRBJ1-1; D ambiguous. This CDR3 is 12 amino acids long. Trimming removed 5 bases at V and 8 bases at J, with 12 bases between. The germline V gene encodes CDR1 SGHAT and CDR2 FQNNGV. CDR3 DNA: TGTGCCAGCAGCCGTGGGTTAGAAGAAGCTTTCTTT. Translating gives CASSRGLEEAFF.

The rearrangement links TRBV5-1 to TRBJ1-4; D not certain. From germline, CDR1 is SGHRS and CDR2 YFSETQ. The ends were cut back, 0 bases at V and 8 bases at J, with 5 bases in the middle. This CDR3 comprises 12 residues. The CDR3 loop is CASSLAGEKLFF. In DNA form, the CDR3 reads TGCGCCAGCAGCTTGGCGGGAGAAAAACTGTTTTTT.

This clone was recorded only once. CDR3: CASSVDSYYGYTF. In nucleotides, the CDR3 is TGTGCCAGCAGCGTAGACAGCTACTATGGCTACACCTTC. The chain carries TRBV9 and TRBJ1-2; D not certain. The germline V gene has CDR1 SGDLS and CDR2 YYNGEE. V shed 0 bases and J shed 3 bases, with 6 bases lying between them. CDR3 length equals 13 residues.

The CDR3 loop reads CASSLFWTSGQETQYF. The CDR3 nucleotides read TGTGCCAGCAGCCTATTCTGGACTAGCGGCCAAGAGACCCAGTACTTC. V is TRBV7-2 and J is TRBJ2-5, with 10 bases matching TRBD2. Germline V gene sequence: CDR1 SGHTA, CDR2 FQGNSA. With V trimmed by 5 bases and J by 1 base, 7 bases remained unmatched. This CDR3 contains 16 residues.

The chain recombines TRBV9 with TRBJ2-3; D unresolved. Germline CDR1 and CDR2: SGDLS and YYNGEE. There are 17 residues in the CDR3. Trimming took off 4 bases at V and 5 bases at J, with 23 bases between the two ends. In DNA, the CDR3 is TGTGCCAGCAGCTCTTCGACGCAGAGGCTATTTGGAGATACGCAGTATTTT. Protein: CASSSSTQRLFGDTQYF.

The chain has TRBV14 and TRBJ1-3, with D unclear. The germline V gene encodes CDR1 SGHDN and CDR2 FVKESK. This CDR3 has 16 residues. V lost 3 bases and J 4 bases, leaving 16 bases between the germline ends. The CDR3 region has the DNA TGTGCCAGCAGCCACCAAAGCTTGACAACCGGAAACACCATATATTTT. Residues: CASSHQSLTTGNTIYF.

This chain links TRBV10-3 with TRBJ1-1, with a weak D call TRBD1 (6 bases). The CDR3 consists of 16 residues. CDR1 is ENHRY, CDR2 SYGVKD, per germline. Trimming removed 7 bases at V and 6 bases at J, with 24 bases between. The CDR3 DNA follows: TGTGCCATCAATGCCCGGACGGGGGGCGCTTTCGCTGAAGCTTTCTTT. This codes for CAINARTGGAFAEAFF.

The V and J genes are TRBV30 and TRBJ2-1; the match to TRBD2 covers 8 bases. CDR3 length: 14 amino acids. V gave up 4 bases and J gave up 6 bases; unmatched junction bases: 8. Germline CDR1 is GTSNPN and CDR2 is SVGIG (reference sequence). In DNA, the CDR3 is TGTGCCTGGACCCCGGGACTAGGGGGCAATGAGCAGTTCTTC. As protein: CAWTPGLGGNEQFF.

The CDR3 DNA reads TGTGCCAGCTCAACGGGACCAGGGTACAATGAGCAGTTCTTC. Encoded protein: CASSTGPGYNEQFF. The chain recombines TRBV18 with TRBJ2-1; D possibly uses TRBD1 or TRBD2 (5 bases each). V was shortened by 5 bases and J by 4 bases, with 12 bases between the two germline ends. CDR1 KGHSH and CDR2 LQKENI come from the germline V gene. CDR3 length: 14 residues.

This sequence joins TRBV6-5 and TRBJ1-1; D is possibly TRBD1 (5 bases). The V end lost 0 bases, the J end lost 4 bases, and 12 bases lay between the germline ends. The CDR3 contains 15 residues. CDR1 is MNHEY, CDR2 SVGAGI, per germline. The CDR3 DNA follows: TGTGCCAGCAGTTACTCATCAGGGATACCCACTGAAGCTTTCTTT. Its protein product is CASSYSSGIPTEAFF.

A single count supports this clone. The chain has TRBV5-3 and TRBJ2-2; possibly TRBD1 for D (6 bases). TRBV5-3 is an ORF; its function is uncertain. V was clipped by 1 base and J by 4 bases, with 17 bases between them. The CDR3 length is 17 residues. The CDR3 DNA reads TGTGCCAGAAGCTTGTCCTCAGGGGTGGATCGCACCGGGGAGCTGTTTTTT. It is translated as CARSLSSGVDRTGELFF.

This chain connects TRBV5-6 to TRBJ2-7; the match to TRBD1 covers 7 bases. The germline V gene encodes CDR1 SGHDT and CDR2 YYEEEE. The CDR3 runs 16 residues. The junction had 7 bases not matched to a gene; V was cut back by 0 bases and J by 1 base. DNA for the CDR3: TGTGCCAGCAGCTTGGCGGCAGGGGGTCAATCCTACGAGCAGTACTTC. It is translated as CASSLAAGGQSYEQYF.

The rearrangement links TRBV5-3 to TRBJ2-6; D is perhaps TRBD1 (5 bases). TRBV5-3 is treated as an ORF (open reading frame) with a function not yet certain. The CDR3 totals 16 residues. Trimming shortened V by 6 bases and J by 4 bases, and 17 bases separated the two germline ends. CDR3 loop: CARIGQGSEGANVLTF. The DNA for the CDR3 is TGTGCCAGAATCGGGCAGGGATCGGAGGGGGCCAACGTCCTGACTTTC.

This clone showed up just once. This rearrangement joins TRBV7-9 to TRBJ2-5, with TRBD1 as a possible D gene (6 bases). The CDR3 extends over 15 amino acids. V was shortened by 0 bases and J by 5 bases, with 13 bases between the two germline ends. Germline V gives CDR1 SEHNR, CDR2 FQNEAQ (reference sequence). The DNA for the CDR3 is TGTGCCAGCAGCTTAGCTACAGGGTTTTCGGAGACCCAGTACTTC. It yields the protein CASSLATGFSETQYF.

The CDR3 loop reads CASSQVRRDEQFF. The CDR3 DNA reads TGCGCCAGCAGCCAAGTCCGACGGGATGAGCAGTTCTTC. This chain joins TRBV4-3 and TRBJ2-1; no reliable D call. V was cut by 1 base and J by 8 bases, with 9 bases left in between. The CDR3 is 13 amino acids. CDR1 is LGHNA and CDR2 is YSLEER in the germline V gene.

This rearrangement joins TRBV5-5 to TRBJ2-7; no clear D gene. From germline, CDR1 is SGHKS and CDR2 YYEKEE (reference sequence). This CDR3 comprises 14 residues. Trimming shortened V by 4 bases and J by 3 bases, and 14 bases separated the two germline ends. The CDR3 spells CASSLERLRYEQYF. The CDR3 region has the DNA TGTGCCAGCAGCCTTGAACGGTTACGCTACGAGCAGTACTTC. Variable domain in full (rest from reference TRBV5-5 and TRBJ2-7): DAGVTQSPTHLIKTRGQQVTLRCSPISGHKSVSWYQQVLGQGPQFIFQYYEKEERGRGNFPDRFSARQFPNYSSELNVNALLLGDSALYLCASSLERLRYEQYFGPGTRLTVT.

This sequence joins TRBV2 and TRBJ2-3, with 10 bases aligning to TRBD2. The germline V gene has CDR1 SNHLY and CDR2 FYNNEI. Trimming removed 3 bases from V and 0 bases from J; junction bases left unmatched: 12. The CDR3 extends over 19 amino acids. For the CDR3, the DNA is TGTGCCAGCAGTGAGTGGGCAGTAGCGGGAGGAACTAGCACAGATACGCAGTATTTT. It translates to CASSEWAVAGGTSTDTQYF.

The gene calls are TRBV5-1 and TRBJ1-4; D remains ambiguous. The CDR3 is made up of 16 amino acids. From germline, CDR1 is SGHRS and CDR2 YFSETQ. Trimming stripped 6 bases from V and 5 bases from J, with 20 bases between. As DNA, the CDR3 is TGCGCCAGCAACACTGGAGATAGGGTCGCAAATGAAAAACTGTTTTTT. It specifies CASNTGDRVANEKLFF.

The rearrangement links TRBV7-2 to TRBJ2-7; 7 bases fit TRBD1. Germline values: CDR1 SGHTA, CDR2 FQGNSA. The CDR3 runs to 14 residues. V lost 3 bases to trimming and J lost 6 bases; unmatched junction nucleotides: 8. DNA for the CDR3: TGTGCCAGCAGCTTCGAGCCACAGGGGCGCGAGCAGTACTTC. Translating it yields CASSFEPQGREQYF. Combining the CDR3 with reference TRBV7-2 and TRBJ2-7 gives the whole variable domain GAGVSQSPSNKVTEKGKDVELRCDPISGHTALYWYRQSLGQGLEFLIYFQGNSAPDKSGLPSDRFSAERTGGSVSTLTIQRTQQEDSAVYLCASSFEPQGREQYFGPGTRLTVT.

V and J are TRBV4-1 and TRBJ2-2; no clear D. CDR1 is MGHRA and CDR2 is YSYEKL in the germline V gene. The CDR3 contains 15 residues. Trimming stripped 0 bases from V and 1 base from J, with 6 bases between. CDR3 in amino acids: CASSQDWGNTGELFF. The CDR3 coding sequence is TGCGCCAGCAGCCAAGATTGGGGGAACACCGGGGAGCTGTTTTTT.

The chain combines TRBV18 with TRBJ1-1; TRBD1 is a possible D gene (5 bases). Per germline, CDR1 KGHSH and CDR2 LQKENI. The CDR3 covers 11 residues. Between the trimmed V and J ends, which lost 5 bases and 8 bases, there was a span of 9 bases. CDR3 amino acids: CASSSGGEAFF. CDR3 nucleotide sequence: TGTGCCAGCTCATCGGGGGGGGAAGCTTTCTTT.

This sequence joins TRBV19 and TRBJ1-5, with D possibly being TRBD1 (5 bases). Deletions cut 1 base from V and 6 bases from J, with 13 bases between. CDR1 LNHDA and CDR2 SQIVND come from the germline V gene (reference sequence). The CDR3 contains 15 residues. The chain's CDR3 is CASSIALTAAQPQHF. Written as DNA, the CDR3 is TGTGCCAGTAGTATAGCCCTGACAGCGGCTCAGCCCCAGCATTTT.

CDR3 coding DNA: TGCGCCAGCAGCTTGGTGGAGGGAACCTACGAGCAGTACTTC. It codes for CASSLVEGTYEQYF. The V and J genes are TRBV5-1 and TRBJ2-7, with a tentative D call TRBD2 (6 bases). Trimming removed 0 bases at V and 2 bases at J, with 9 bases between. The length of the CDR3 is 14 residues. Germline CDR1 SGHRS, CDR2 YFSETQ.

The rearrangement links TRBV6-5 to TRBJ1-4; D is uncertain. The CDR3 length is 12 residues. The germline gives CDR1 MNHEY, CDR2 SVGAGI. V was pared by 6 bases and J by 10 bases, with 12 bases between. CDR3 sequence: CASSPEAGKLFF. The CDR3 coding sequence is TGTGCCAGCAGCCCTGAGGCGGGAAAACTGTTTTTT.